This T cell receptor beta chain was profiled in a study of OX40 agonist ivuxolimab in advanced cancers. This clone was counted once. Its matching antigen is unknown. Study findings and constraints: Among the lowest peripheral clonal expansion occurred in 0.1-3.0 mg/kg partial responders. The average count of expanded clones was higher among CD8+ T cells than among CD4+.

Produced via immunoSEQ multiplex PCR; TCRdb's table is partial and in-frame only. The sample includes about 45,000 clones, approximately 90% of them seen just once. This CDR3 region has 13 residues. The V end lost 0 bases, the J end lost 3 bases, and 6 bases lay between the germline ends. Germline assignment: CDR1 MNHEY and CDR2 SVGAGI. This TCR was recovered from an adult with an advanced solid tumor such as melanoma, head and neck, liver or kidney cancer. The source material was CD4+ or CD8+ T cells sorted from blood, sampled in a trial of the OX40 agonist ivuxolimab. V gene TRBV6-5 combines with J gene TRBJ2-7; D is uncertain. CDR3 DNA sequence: TGTGCCAGCAGTTACTCGACCGACTACGAGCAGTACTTC. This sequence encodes CASSYSTDYEQYF.